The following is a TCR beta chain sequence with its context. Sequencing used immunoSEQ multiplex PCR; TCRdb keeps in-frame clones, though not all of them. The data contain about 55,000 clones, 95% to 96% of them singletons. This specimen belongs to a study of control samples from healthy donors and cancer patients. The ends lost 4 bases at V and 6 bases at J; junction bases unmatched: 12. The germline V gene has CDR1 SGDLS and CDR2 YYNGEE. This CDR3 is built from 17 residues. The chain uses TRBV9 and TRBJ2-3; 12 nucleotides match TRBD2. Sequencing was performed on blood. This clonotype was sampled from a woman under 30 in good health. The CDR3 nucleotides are TGTGCCAGCAGCCGAGGTGGGACTAGCGGGCGCCCGGATACGCAGTATTTT. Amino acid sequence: CASSRGGTSGRPDTQYF.